A selection of T cell receptor beta chains follows, all from one sample in a study of blood T cells in healthy people across ages. TCRdb used MiXCR to reprocess the 5' RACE reads, holding one entry per CDR3 protein. The table has hundreds of thousands of distinct CDR3 sequences, about 28% seen once. Material: blood. These receptors were collected from a woman aged 80 or older in good health. CDR3s include the opening cysteine and the closing phenylalanine or tryptophan. A D gene is named only where the DNA matches it firmly. Clone size is not always given. Where it is, it says once, few, many or a class for expanded clones.

TRBJ1-1 15 NA NA TRBV6-2/TRBV6-3 TGTGCCAGCAGTTACTCTGTCACCTTGAACACTGAAGCTTTCTTT CASSYSVTLNTEAFF
TRBJ2-3 16 TRBD2 many TRBV7-2 TGTGCCAGCAGCTTAAACGCGGGGGGAGCCGGAGATACGCAGTATTTT CASSLNAGGAGDTQYF
TRBJ1-2 15 NA NA TRBV11-2 TGTGCCAGCAGCCCCTACTCCGGAGGGGAGGGTGGCTACACCTTC CASSPYSGGEGGYTF
TRBJ2-1 10 NA many TRBV30 TGTGCCTGGAGGCTGGTGGGATGGTTCTTC CAWRLVGWFF
TRBJ1-1 14 NA few TRBV27 TGTGCCAGCGGGAAAAGTGGGGGTGACACTGAAGCTTTCTTT CASGKSGGDTEAFF
TRBJ2-1 13 NA few TRBV6-1 TGTGCCTGCAGTCTAGAGAAGGGGGATGAGCAGTTCTTC CACSLEKGDEQFF
TRBJ2-7 14 NA many TRBV4-3 TGCGCCAGCAGCCAAGATATGGCCTCTTACGAGCAGTACTTC CASSQDMASYEQYF
TRBJ1-1 11 TRBD1 many TRBV6-5 TGTGCCAGCAGTCGAGACAGGGAGGCTTTCTTT CASSRDREAFF
TRBJ2-7 15 NA many TRBV6-5 TGTGCCAGCAGAAGCCCCAGGCGCAGTGGGTACGAGCAGTACTTC CASRSPRRSGYEQYF
TRBJ1-1 18 TRBD1 NA TRBV3-1 TGTGCCAGCACCATGGTGGGGGGGACAGGGCCTTTGAACACTGAAGCTTTCTTT CASTMVGGTGPLNTEAFF
TRBJ2-5 11 NA many TRBV20-1 TGCAGTGCTAATGCGCTAGAGACCCAGTACTTC CSANALETQYF
TRBJ2-7 15 NA NA TRBV7-3 TGTGCCAGCAGCTTAGGGGGACATCCCCTTCTCGAGCAGTACTTC CASSLGGHPLLEQYF
TRBJ2-3 13 NA many TRBV18 TGTGCCAGCTCACCAACCCGGGATAACTCGCAGTATTTT CASSPTRDNSQYF